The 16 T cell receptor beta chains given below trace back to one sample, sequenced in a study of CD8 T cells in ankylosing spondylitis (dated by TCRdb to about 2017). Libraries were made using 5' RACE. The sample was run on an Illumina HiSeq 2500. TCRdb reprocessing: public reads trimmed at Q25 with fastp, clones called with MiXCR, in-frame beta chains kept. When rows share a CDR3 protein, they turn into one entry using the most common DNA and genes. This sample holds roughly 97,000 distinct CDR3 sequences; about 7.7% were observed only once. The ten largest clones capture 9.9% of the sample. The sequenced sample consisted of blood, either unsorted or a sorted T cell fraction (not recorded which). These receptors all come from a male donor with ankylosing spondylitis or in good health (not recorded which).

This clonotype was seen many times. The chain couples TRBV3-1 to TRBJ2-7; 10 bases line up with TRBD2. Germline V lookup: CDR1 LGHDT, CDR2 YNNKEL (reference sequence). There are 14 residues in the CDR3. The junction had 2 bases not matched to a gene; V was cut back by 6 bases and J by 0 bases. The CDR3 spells CASSGTSVSYEQYF. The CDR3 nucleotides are TGTGCCAGCAGTGGGACTAGCGTCTCCTACGAGCAGTACTTC.

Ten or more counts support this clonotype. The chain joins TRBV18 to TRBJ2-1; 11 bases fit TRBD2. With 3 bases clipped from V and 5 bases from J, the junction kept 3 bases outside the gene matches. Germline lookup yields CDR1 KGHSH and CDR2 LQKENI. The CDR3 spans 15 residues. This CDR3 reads CASSPLLAGDNEQFF. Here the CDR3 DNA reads TGTGCCAGCTCACCTCTACTAGCGGGGGACAATGAGCAGTTCTTC. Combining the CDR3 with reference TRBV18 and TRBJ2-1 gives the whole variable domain NAGVMQNPRHLVRRRGQEARLRCSPMKGHSHVYWYRQLPEEGLKFMVYLQKENIIDESGMPKERFSAEFPKEGPSILRIQQVVRGDSAAYFCASSPLLAGDNEQFFGPGTRLTVL.

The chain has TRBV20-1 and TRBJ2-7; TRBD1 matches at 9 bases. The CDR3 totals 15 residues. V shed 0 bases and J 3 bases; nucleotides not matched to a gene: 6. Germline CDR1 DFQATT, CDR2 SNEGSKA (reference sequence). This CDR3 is CSARDPNRGLYEQYF. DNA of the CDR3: TGCAGTGCTAGAGATCCAAACAGGGGGCTCTACGAGCAGTACTTC.

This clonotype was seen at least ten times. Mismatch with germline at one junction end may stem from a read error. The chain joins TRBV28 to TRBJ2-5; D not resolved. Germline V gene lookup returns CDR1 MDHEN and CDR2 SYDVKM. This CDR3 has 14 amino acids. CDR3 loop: CASSNYLFSHQQAF. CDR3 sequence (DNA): TGTGCCAGCAGCAACTACTTGTTTAGCCATCAGCAGGCCTTC.

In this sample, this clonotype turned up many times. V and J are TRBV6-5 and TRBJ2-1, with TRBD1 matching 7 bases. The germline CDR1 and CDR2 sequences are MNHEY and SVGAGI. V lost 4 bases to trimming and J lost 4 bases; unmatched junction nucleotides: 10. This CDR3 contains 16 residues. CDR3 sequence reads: CASSSNRDRVYNEQFF. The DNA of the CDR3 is TGTGCCAGCAGTTCGAACCGGGACAGAGTGTACAATGAGCAGTTCTTC.

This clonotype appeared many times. In DNA, the CDR3 is TGTGCCAGCAGCCTGGGACAGGGAGGACTGCGGAACACCGGGGAGCTGTTTTTT. Translating gives CASSLGQGGLRNTGELFF. The chain combines TRBV6-1 with TRBJ2-2, with 9 bases aligning to TRBD1. The germline CDR1 and CDR2 sequences are MNHNS and SASEGT. J was trimmed by 1 base and V by 6 bases; bases with no gene match: 12. This CDR3 spans 18 amino acids.

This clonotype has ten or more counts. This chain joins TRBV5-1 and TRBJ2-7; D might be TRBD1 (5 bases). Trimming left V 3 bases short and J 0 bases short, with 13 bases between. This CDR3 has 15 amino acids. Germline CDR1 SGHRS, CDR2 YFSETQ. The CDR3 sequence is CASSSYQGSSYEQYF. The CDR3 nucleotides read TGCGCCAGCAGCTCCTACCAGGGTAGCTCCTACGAGCAGTACTTC.

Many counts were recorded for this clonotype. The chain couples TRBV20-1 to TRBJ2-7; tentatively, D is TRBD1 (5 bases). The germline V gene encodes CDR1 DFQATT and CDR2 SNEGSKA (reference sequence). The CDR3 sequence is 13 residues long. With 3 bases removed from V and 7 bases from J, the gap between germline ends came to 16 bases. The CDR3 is CSARTATLREQYF. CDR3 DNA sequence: TGCAGTGCTAGGACAGCGACCCTAAGGGAGCAGTACTTC.

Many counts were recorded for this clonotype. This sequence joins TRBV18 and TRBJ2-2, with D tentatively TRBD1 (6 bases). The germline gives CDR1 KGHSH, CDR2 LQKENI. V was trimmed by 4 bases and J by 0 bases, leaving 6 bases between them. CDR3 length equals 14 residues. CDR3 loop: CASSQGANTGELFF. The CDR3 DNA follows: TGTGCCAGCTCACAGGGGGCGAACACCGGGGAGCTGTTTTTT.

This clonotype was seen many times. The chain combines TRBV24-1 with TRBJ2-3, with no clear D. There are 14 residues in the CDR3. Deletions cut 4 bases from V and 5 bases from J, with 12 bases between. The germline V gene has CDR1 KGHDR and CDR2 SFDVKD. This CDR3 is CATSDPAEGDTQYF. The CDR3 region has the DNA TGTGCCACCAGTGACCCCGCCGAAGGAGATACGCAGTATTTT.

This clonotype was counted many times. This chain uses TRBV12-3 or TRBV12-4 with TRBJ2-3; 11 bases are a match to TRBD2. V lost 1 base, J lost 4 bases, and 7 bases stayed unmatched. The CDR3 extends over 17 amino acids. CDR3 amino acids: CASSLDSGGAFADTQYF. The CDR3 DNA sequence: TGTGCCAGCAGTTTAGATAGCGGGGGGGCATTTGCAGATACGCAGTATTTT.

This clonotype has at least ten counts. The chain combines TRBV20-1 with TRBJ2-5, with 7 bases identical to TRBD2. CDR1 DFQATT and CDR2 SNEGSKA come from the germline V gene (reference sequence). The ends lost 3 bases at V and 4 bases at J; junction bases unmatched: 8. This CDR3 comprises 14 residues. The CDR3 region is CSARPLAAIETQYF. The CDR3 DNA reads TGCAGTGCTAGGCCTCTAGCGGCAATAGAGACCCAGTACTTC.

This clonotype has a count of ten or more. The CDR3 bases are TGTGCCAGCAGCCCGAGGGGGGAGTACACAGATACGCAGTATTTT. Protein product: CASSPRGEYTDTQYF. V gene TRBV27 combines with J gene TRBJ2-3; D may correspond to TRBD1 or TRBD2 (6 bases each). The V and J ends lost 6 bases and 2 bases respectively, with 15 bases between them. The germline V gene has CDR1 MNHEY and CDR2 SMNVEV (reference sequence). The CDR3 spans 15 residues.

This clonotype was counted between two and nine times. CDR3 DNA: TGCAGTGTCAATCAGCGGGGAGGCACCGGGGAGCTGTTTTTT. As protein: CSVNQRGGTGELFF. The rearrangement uses TRBV20-1 and TRBJ2-2; 7 nucleotides line up with TRBD2. V gave up 7 bases and J gave up 4 bases; unmatched junction bases: 9. Per germline, CDR1 DFQATT and CDR2 SNEGSKA (reference sequence). This CDR3 region has 14 residues.

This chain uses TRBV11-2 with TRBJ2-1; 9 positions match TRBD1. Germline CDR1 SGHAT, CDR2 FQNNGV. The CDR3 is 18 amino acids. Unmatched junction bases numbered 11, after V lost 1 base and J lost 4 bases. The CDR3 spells CASSLGPSDRGPYNEQFF. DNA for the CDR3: TGTGCCAGCAGCTTAGGACCCTCGGACAGGGGACCATACAATGAGCAGTTCTTC.

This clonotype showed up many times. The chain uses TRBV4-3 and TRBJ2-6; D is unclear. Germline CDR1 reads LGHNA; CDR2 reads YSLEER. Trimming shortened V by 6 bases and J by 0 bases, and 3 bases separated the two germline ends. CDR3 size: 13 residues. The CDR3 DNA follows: TGCGCCAGCAGGGCCTCTGGGGCCAACGTCCTGACTTTC. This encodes CASRASGANVLTF.